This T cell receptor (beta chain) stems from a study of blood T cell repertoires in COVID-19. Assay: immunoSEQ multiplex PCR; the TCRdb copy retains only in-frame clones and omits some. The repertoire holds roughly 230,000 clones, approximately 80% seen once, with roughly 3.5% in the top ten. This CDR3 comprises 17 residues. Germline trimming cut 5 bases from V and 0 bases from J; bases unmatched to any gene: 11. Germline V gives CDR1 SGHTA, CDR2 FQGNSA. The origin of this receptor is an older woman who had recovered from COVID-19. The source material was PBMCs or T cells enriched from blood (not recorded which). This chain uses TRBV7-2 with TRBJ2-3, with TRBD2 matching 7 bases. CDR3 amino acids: CASSLAWGGFSTDTQYF. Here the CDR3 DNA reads TGTGCCAGCAGCCTCGCGTGGGGGGGGTTTAGCACAGATACGCAGTATTTT.